The entry below gives a single TCR beta chain sequence along with its context. The data derive from a study of T cell repertoires in ileal Crohn's disease. The germline gives CDR1 SGHRS, CDR2 YFSETQ. V dropped 4 bases and J dropped 4; count of bases not matched to a gene: 8. The CDR3 length is 15 residues. Sequencing used immunoSEQ multiplex PCR; TCRdb keeps in-frame clones, though not all of them. The sample records tens of thousands of clones, roughly 91% being singletons. Noted time point: neoterminal ileum biopsy at postoperative endoscopy, about 6 months after surgery. The material sequenced was ileal tissue. The V gene is TRBV5-1, the J gene TRBJ2-5; 9 bases fit TRBD1. The TCR comes from an adult with Crohn's disease. Written as DNA, the CDR3 is TGCGCCAGCAGCACTATGGGACAGGGAGGAGAGACCCAGTACTTC. Protein: CASSTMGQGGETQYF.